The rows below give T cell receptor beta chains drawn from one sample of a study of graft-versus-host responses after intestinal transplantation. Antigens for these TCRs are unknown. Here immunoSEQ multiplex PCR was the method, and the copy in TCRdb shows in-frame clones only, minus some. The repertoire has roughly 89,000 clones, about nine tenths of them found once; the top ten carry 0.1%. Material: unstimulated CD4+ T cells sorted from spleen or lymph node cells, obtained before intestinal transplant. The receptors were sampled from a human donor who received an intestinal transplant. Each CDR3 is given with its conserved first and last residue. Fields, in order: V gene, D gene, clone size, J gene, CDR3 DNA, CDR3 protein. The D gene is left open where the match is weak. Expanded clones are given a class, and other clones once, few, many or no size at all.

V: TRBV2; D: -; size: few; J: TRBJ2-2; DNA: TGTGCCAGCAGTGAGGCGGCGGGCCTCACCGGGGAGCTGTTTTTT; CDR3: CASSEAAGLTGELFF
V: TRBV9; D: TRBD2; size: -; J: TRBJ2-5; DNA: TGTGCCAGCAGCGTAGGGGGACTCGATGGGGGGGCCCAGTACTTC; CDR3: CASSVGGLDGGAQYF
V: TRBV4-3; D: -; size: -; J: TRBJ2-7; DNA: TGCGCCAGCAGCCCTTCCCTATCGGGGTTTGAGCAGTACTTC; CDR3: CASSPSLSGFEQYF
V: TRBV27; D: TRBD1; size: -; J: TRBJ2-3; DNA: TGTGCCGTTAGCACAGGACAGGCAGATACGCAGTATTTT; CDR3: CAVSTGQADTQYF
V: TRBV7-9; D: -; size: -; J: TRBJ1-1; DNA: TGTGCCAGCAACAGGCTCTTAGGGACTGAAGCTTTCTTT; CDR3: CASNRLLGTEAFF
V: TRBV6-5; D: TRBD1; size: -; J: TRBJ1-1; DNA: TGTGCCAGCAGTTTGACAGGGGTCACTGAAGCTTTCTTT; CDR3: CASSLTGVTEAFF
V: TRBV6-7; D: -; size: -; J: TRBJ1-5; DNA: TGTGCCAGCAGTGAACACAGGGTGAGCAGCAATCAGCCCCAGCATTTT; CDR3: CASSEHRVSSNQPQHF
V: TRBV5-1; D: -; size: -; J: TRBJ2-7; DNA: TGCGCCAGCAGCTCCGGGACTGTAGTCTACGAGCAGTACTTC; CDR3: CASSSGTVVYEQYF
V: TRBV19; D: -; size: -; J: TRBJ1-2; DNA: TGTGCCAGTAGTCGGGGGTCCGGTGGCTACACCTTC; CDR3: CASSRGSGGYTF
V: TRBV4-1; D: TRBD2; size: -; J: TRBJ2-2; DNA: TGCGCCAGCAGCCCGATCAAACTAGCGGGGGGATACACCGGGGAGCTGTTTTTT; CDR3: CASSPIKLAGGYTGELFF